This T cell receptor beta chain was captured by sequencing in a study of CD8+CD57+ T cells in acquired aplastic anemia. Before being chosen for sequencing, patients had shown CD8+CD57+ cell expansion by flow cytometry. This clonotype has a count of ten or more. According to the study, genomic DNA was the template for TCR beta VDJ and CDR3 profiling. A single record per CDR3 protein comes from TCRdb applying MiXCR to the reads. This sample yields 450,000 to 550,000 distinct CDR3 sequences, of which approximately 33% are seen a single time; roughly 0.8% belongs to the top ten. Trimming pared 7 bases from V and 5 bases from J, leaving 14 bases between. The CDR3 is 13 residues long. The germline gives CDR1 SGHTA, CDR2 FQGNSA.

The chain is built from TRBV7-2 and TRBJ1-1; D is ambiguous. This sequence was found in a human donor with aplastic anemia. The sample consisted of sorted CD4+, CD8+, or CD8+CD57+ T cells (not recorded which) from PBMCs. CDR3 protein: CASTYRPRTEAFF. The CDR3 DNA follows: TGTGCCAGCACCTATAGACCTAGGACTGAAGCTTTCTTT.